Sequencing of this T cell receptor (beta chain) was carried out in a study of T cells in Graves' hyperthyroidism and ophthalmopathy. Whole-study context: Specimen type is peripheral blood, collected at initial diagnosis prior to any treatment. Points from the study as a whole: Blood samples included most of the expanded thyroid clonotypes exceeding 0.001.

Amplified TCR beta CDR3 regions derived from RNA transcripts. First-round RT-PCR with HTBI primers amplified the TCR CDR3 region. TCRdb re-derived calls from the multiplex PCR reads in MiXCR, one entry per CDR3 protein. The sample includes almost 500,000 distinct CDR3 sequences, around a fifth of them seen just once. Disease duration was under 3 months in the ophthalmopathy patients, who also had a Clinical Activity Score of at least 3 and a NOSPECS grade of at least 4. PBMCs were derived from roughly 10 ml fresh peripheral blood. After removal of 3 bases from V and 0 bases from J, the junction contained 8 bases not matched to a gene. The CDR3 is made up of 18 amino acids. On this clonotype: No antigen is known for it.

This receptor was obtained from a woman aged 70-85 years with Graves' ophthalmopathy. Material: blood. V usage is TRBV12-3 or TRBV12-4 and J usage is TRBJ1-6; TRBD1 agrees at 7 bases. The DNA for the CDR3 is TGTGCCAGCAGTTTGGGCAGACAGGGAGTCTCCTATAATTCACCCCTCCACTTT. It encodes CASSLGRQGVSYNSPLHF.